This record concerns one T cell receptor (beta chain) sequence. This sample was included in a study of control samples from healthy donors and cancer patients. V trimming: 4 bases; J trimming: 9 bases; junction bases outside the gene matches: 8. Per the germline V gene, CDR1 is SGDLS and CDR2 is YYNGEE. The CDR3 covers 15 residues. Method: immunoSEQ multiplex PCR; TCRdb's copy keeps in-frame clones and lacks some. The sample includes 100,000 to 120,000 clones, 88% of them seen just once. The J gene is TRBJ1-6, the V gene TRBV9; TRBD1 aligns across 9 bases. The receptor's source is a woman aged 60 to 75 with lung cancer. Material: PBMCs. The CDR3: CASSTQGQGGSPLHF. The CDR3 coding sequence is TGTGCCAGCAGCACCCAGGGACAGGGAGGTTCACCCCTCCACTTT.